Following are 16 T cell receptor beta chains from one sample sequenced in a study of blood T cell repertoires in COVID-19. TCRdb keeps only in-frame clones here, not all; method: immunoSEQ multiplex PCR. Here the sample spans about 300,000 clones, around 90% being singletons. Material: PBMCs or T cells enriched from blood (not recorded which). These receptors all stem from a young woman with acute COVID-19.

The chain carries TRBV18 and TRBJ1-5; D unresolved. Trimming shortened V by 1 base and J by 3 bases, and 13 bases separated the two germline ends. This CDR3 comprises 16 residues. CDR1 and CDR2 (germline): KGHSH, LQKENI. CDR3 coding DNA: TGTGCCAGCTCACCACTGAGCGGTGGGGACAATCAGCCCCAGCATTTT. Amino acid sequence: CASSPLSGGDNQPQHF.

The J gene is TRBJ2-2, the V gene TRBV3-1 (or the pseudogene TRBV3-2); the D is unclear. V gave up 8 bases and J gave up 0 bases, with 7 bases separating them. Per the germline V gene, CDR1 is LGHDT and CDR2 is YNNKEL (reference sequence). This CDR3 is 13 amino acids long. CDR3 protein: CASDGPNTGELFF. The CDR3 DNA reads TGTGCCAGCGATGGGCCGAACACCGGGGAGCTGTTTTTT.

The chain joins TRBV3-1 (or the pseudogene TRBV3-2) to TRBJ2-7, with D perhaps matching TRBD2 (5 bases). The CDR3 spans 14 residues. Per the germline V gene, CDR1 is LGHDT and CDR2 is YNNKEL (reference sequence). V lost 0 bases and J 5 bases, leaving 11 bases between the germline ends. CDR3 bases: TGTGCCAGCAGCCAAGACTCTGGGAGAAACGAGCAGTACTTC. As protein: CASSQDSGRNEQYF.

The rearrangement joins TRBV18 to TRBJ1-4; 11 nucleotides line up with TRBD1. Germline CDR1 KGHSH, CDR2 LQKENI. The J segment lost 4 bases and the V segment lost 3 bases, leaving 4 bases of the junction unmatched. This CDR3 contains 16 residues. The CDR3 DNA reads TGTGCCAGCTCACCCCCCGGGACAGGGGGTAATGAAAAACTGTTTTTT. Translating it yields CASSPPGTGGNEKLFF.

The J gene is TRBJ2-1, the V gene TRBV27, with D tentatively TRBD2 (5 bases). Germline loops: CDR1 MNHEY, CDR2 SMNVEV (reference sequence). The V and J ends lost 6 bases and 6 bases respectively, with 21 bases between them. This CDR3 has 16 residues. The CDR3 loop is CASSRLASGIPNEQFF. CDR3 sequence (DNA): TGTGCCAGCAGCCGCCTTGCATCCGGGATCCCCAATGAGCAGTTCTTC.

V is TRBV19 and J is TRBJ1-5, with 9 bases that match TRBD1. The CDR3 contains 14 residues. With V trimmed by 8 bases and J by 4 bases, 6 bases remained unmatched. CDR1 and CDR2 from the germline V gene are LNHDA and SQIVND (reference sequence). The CDR3 bases are TGTGCCAGTGCTGGACAGGGGAGTAATCAGCCCCAGCATTTT. It translates to CASAGQGSNQPQHF.

This chain connects TRBV14 to TRBJ2-1; D may be TRBD1 (5 bases). This CDR3 has 10 amino acids. CDR1 is SGHDN and CDR2 is FVKESK in the germline V gene. Trimming took 4 bases from V and 12 from J, leaving 7 bases between them. CDR3 DNA sequence: TGTGCCAGCAGCCGAAGGGGGCAGTTCTTC. Translated, it gives CASSRRGQFF.

The J gene is TRBJ1-1, the V gene TRBV5-1; D unclear. Trimming took off 4 bases at V and 3 bases at J, with 10 bases between the two ends. Germline values: CDR1 SGHRS, CDR2 YFSETQ. There are 13 residues in the CDR3. CDR3 coding DNA: TGCGCCAGCAGCCCGTGGGAGGACACTGAAGCTTTCTTT. Translation gives CASSPWEDTEAFF.

This chain joins TRBV27 and TRBJ2-1; 10 bases agree with TRBD2. This CDR3 contains 16 residues. With V trimmed by 3 bases and J by 6 bases, 8 bases remained unmatched. Looked up from germline, CDR1 is MNHEY and CDR2 is SMNVEV (reference sequence). CDR3 loop: CASSLGRTSGLNEQFF. Written as DNA, the CDR3 is TGTGCCAGCAGTTTGGGACGGACTAGCGGACTCAATGAGCAGTTCTTC.

V usage is TRBV27 and J usage is TRBJ1-2, with 8 bases fitting TRBD1. Unmatched junction bases numbered 11, after V lost 4 bases and J lost 7 bases. Germline-derived CDR1 and CDR2 are MNHEY and SMNVEV (reference sequence). This CDR3 has 15 amino acids. Written as DNA, the CDR3 is TGTGCCAGCAGTTCTCAAGGGACAGGCCCCGGTGGCTACACCTTC. The encoded protein is CASSSQGTGPGGYTF.

J is TRBJ1-1 and V is TRBV29-1; D uncertain. Germline CDR1 is SQVTM and CDR2 is ANQGSEA. This CDR3 is 16 amino acids long. The V and J ends lost 8 bases and 2 bases respectively, with 24 bases between them. CDR3 in amino acids: CSSLVVVVPENTEAFF. The CDR3 DNA follows: TGCAGCTCTCTAGTAGTGGTGGTCCCGGAAAACACTGAAGCTTTCTTT.

In this sample, this clone turned up once. J is TRBJ1-2 and V is TRBV5-4; 7 bases map to TRBD1. The CDR3 consists of 13 residues. V dropped 4 bases and J dropped 8; count of bases not matched to a gene: 8. Germline values: CDR1 SGHNT, CDR2 YYREEE (reference sequence). The CDR3 region is CASSPEGQLGYTF. For the CDR3, the DNA is TGTGCCAGCAGCCCGGAGGGACAGTTGGGCTACACCTTC.

The chain joins TRBV12-3 or TRBV12-4 to TRBJ1-5, with no clear D. CDR3 length: 13 amino acids. V dropped 1 base and J dropped 7 bases, with 8 bases sitting between them. The CDR3 region has the DNA TGTGCCAGCAGTTTAGAGGAGGGACAGCCCCAGCATTTT. Translated: CASSLEEGQPQHF.

The rearrangement joins TRBV7-3 to TRBJ1-2; 10 bases map to TRBD1. The germline V gene encodes CDR1 SGHTA and CDR2 FQGTGA. This CDR3 has 13 amino acids. V shed 4 bases and J 6 bases; nucleotides not matched to a gene: 2. This CDR3 is CASSSGQGNGYTF. The CDR3 DNA follows: TGTGCCAGCAGCTCGGGACAGGGGAATGGCTACACCTTC.

The V call is TRBV11-3, the J call TRBJ1-3; D uncertain. CDR3 size: 16 residues. The germline V and J ends were trimmed by 0 bases and 0 bases, with 9 bases remaining between them. Per the germline V gene, CDR1 is SGHNT and CDR2 is YENEEA. CDR3 bases: TGTGCCAGCAGCTTAGACCCGCGCTACTCTGGAAACACCATATATTTT. As protein: CASSLDPRYSGNTIYF.

CDR3 residues: CASRDSGGSSYEQYF. CDR3 nucleotide sequence: TGTGCCAGCAGGGACTCGGGGGGGAGCTCCTACGAGCAGTACTTC. The rearrangement links TRBV2 to TRBJ2-7; 8 bases align to TRBD2. In germline, CDR1 is SNHLY, CDR2 FYNNEI. CDR3 size: 15 residues. With V trimmed by 6 bases and J by 0 bases, 7 bases remained unmatched.